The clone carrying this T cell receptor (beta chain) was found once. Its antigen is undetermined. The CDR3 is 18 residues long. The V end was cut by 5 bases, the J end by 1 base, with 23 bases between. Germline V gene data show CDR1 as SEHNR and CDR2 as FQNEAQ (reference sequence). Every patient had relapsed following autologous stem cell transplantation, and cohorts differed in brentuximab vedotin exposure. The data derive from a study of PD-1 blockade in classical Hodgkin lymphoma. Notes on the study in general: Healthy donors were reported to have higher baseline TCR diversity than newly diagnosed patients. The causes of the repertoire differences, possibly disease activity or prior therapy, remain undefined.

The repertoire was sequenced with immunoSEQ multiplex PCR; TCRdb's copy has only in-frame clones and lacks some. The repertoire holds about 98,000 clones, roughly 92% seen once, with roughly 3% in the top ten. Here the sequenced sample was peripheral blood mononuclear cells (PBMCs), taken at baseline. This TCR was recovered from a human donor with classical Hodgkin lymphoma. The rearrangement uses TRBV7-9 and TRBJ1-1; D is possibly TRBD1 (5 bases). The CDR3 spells CASSTPGTPQVGNTEAFF. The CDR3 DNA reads TGTGCCAGCAGCACCCCCGGGACCCCTCAAGTAGGGAACACTGAAGCTTTCTTT.